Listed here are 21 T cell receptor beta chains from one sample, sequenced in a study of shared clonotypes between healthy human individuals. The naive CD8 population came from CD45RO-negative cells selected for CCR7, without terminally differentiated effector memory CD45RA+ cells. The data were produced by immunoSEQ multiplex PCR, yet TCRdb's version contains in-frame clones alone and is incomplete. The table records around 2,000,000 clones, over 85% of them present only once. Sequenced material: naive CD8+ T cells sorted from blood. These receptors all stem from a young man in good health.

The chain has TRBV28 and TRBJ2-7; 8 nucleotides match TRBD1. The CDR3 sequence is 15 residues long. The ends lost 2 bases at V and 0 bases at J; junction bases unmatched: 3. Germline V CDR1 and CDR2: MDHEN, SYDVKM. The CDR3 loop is CASSLTGQGSYEQYF. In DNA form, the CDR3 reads TGTGCCAGCAGTTTAACTGGACAGGGCTCCTACGAGCAGTACTTC.

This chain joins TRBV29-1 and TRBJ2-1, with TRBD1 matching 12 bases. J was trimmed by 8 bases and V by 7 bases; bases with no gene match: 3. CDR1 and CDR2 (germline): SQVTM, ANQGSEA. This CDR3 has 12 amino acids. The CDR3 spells CSAGTGGDEQFF. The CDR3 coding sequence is TGCAGCGCCGGGACAGGGGGCGATGAGCAGTTCTTC.

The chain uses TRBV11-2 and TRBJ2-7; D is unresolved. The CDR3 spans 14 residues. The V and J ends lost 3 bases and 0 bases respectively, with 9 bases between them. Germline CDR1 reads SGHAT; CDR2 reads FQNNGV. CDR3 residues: CASSFDPSSYEQYF. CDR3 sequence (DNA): TGTGCCAGCAGCTTCGATCCGAGCTCCTACGAGCAGTACTTC.

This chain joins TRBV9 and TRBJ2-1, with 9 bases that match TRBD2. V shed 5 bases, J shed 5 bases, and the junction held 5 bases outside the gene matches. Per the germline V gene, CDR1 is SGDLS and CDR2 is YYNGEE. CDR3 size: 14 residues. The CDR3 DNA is TGTGCCAGCAGTCAGCGGGAGGCCCACAATGAGCAGTTCTTC. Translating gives CASSQREAHNEQFF.

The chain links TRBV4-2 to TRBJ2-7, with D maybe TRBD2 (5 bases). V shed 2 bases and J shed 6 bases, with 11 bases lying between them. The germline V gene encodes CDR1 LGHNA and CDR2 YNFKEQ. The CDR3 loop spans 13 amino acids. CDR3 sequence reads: CASSQLAAGEQYF. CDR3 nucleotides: TGTGCCAGCAGCCAATTAGCCGCGGGCGAGCAGTACTTC.

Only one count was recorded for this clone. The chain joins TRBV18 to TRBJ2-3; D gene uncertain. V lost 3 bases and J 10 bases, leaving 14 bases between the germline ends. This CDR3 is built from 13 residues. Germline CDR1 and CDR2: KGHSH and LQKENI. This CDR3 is CASSPPSTDSQYF. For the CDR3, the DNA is TGTGCCAGCTCACCCCCTAGTACCGATTCGCAGTATTTT.

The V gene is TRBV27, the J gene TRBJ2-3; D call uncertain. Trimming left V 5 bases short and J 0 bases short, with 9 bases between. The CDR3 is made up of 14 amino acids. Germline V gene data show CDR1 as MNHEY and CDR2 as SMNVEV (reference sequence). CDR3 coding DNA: TGTGCCAGCAGTCCTGTCCTGAGCACAGATACGCAGTATTTT. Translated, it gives CASSPVLSTDTQYF.

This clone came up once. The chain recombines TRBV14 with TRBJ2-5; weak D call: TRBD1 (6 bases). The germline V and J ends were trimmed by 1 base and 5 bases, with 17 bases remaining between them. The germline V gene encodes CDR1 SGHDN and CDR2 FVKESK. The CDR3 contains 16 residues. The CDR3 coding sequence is TGTGCCAGCAGCCAAGTCGTAGGGGGTACCTATGAGACCCAGTACTTC. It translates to CASSQVVGGTYETQYF.

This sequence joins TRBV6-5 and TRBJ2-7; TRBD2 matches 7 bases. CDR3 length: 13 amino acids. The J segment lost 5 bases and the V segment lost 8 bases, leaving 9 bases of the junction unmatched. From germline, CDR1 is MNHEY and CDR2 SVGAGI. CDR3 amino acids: CASSNGGFNEQYF. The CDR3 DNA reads TGTGCCAGCTCCAACGGGGGGTTCAACGAGCAGTACTTC.

CDR3 bases: TGTGCCAGCAGCGGGGGAAAGGGGTCAACCGGGGAGCTGTTTTTT. Translated: CASSGGKGSTGELFF. V gene TRBV11-3 combines with J gene TRBJ2-2; possibly TRBD1 or TRBD2 for D (5 bases each). This CDR3 comprises 15 residues. Germline V CDR1 and CDR2: SGHNT, YENEEA. V was trimmed by 5 bases and J by 5 bases, leaving 15 bases between them.

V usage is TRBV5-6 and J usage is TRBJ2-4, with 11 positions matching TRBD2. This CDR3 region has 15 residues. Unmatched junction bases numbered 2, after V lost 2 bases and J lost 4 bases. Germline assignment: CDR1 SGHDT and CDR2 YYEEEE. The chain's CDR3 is CASSLLAGAKNIQYF. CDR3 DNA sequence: TGTGCCAGCAGCTTACTAGCGGGGGCTAAAAACATTCAGTACTTC.

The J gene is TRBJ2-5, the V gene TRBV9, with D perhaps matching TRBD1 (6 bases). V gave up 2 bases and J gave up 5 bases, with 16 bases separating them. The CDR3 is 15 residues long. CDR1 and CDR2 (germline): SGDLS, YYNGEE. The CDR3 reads CASSVRQAERETQYF. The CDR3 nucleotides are TGTGCCAGCAGCGTCCGACAGGCCGAAAGGGAGACCCAGTACTTC. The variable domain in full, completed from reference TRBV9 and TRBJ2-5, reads DSGVTQTPKHLITATGQRVTLRCSPRSGDLSVYWYQQSLDQGLQFLIQYYNGEERAKGNILERFSAQQFPDLHSELNLSSLELGDSALYFCASSVRQAERETQYFGPGTRLLVL.

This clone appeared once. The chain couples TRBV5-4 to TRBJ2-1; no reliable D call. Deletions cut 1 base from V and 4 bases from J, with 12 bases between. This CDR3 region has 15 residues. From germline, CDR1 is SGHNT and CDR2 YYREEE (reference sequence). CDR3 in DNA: TGTGCCAGCAGCTTGTGGCTAGGGAAGTACAATGAGCAGTTCTTC. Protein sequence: CASSLWLGKYNEQFF.

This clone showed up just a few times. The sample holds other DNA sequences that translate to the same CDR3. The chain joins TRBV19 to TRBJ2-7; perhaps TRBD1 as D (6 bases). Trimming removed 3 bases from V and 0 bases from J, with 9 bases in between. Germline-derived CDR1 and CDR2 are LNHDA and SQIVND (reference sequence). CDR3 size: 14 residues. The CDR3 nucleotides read TGTGCCAGTAGTATCAGGACAGACTCCTACGAGCAGTACTTC. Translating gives CASSIRTDSYEQYF. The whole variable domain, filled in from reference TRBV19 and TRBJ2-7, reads DGGITQSPKYLFRKEGQNVTLSCEQNLNHDAMYWYRQDPGQGLRLIYYSQIVNDFQKGDIAEGYSVSREKKESFPLTVTSAQKNPTAFYLCASSIRTDSYEQYFGPGTRLTVT.

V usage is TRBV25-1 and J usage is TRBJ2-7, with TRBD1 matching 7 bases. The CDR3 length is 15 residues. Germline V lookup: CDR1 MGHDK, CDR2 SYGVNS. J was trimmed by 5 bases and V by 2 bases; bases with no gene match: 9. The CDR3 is CASSEKLTGTDEQYF. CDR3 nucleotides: TGTGCCAGCAGTGAAAAATTAACCGGGACAGACGAGCAGTACTTC.

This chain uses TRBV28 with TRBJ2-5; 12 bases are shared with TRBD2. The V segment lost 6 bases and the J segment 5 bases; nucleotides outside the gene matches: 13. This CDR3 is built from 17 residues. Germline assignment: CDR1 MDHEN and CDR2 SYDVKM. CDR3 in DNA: TGTGCCAGCAGCCCCGGCGCTAGCGGGGGGGCTGGGGAGACCCAGTACTTC. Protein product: CASSPGASGGAGETQYF.

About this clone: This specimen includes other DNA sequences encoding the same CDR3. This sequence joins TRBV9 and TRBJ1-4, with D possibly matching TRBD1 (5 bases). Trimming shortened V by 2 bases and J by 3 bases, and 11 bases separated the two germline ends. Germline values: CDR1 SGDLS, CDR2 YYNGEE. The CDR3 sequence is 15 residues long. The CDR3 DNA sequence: TGTGCCAGCAGCGTCGGGGGAACGGCTAATGAAAAACTGTTTTTT. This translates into CASSVGGTANEKLFF.

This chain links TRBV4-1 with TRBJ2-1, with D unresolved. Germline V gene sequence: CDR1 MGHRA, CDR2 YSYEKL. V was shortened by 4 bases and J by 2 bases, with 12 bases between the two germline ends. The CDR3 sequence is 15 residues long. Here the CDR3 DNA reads TGCGCCAGCAGCCCCTTTAGTGGGGCCTACAATGAGCAGTTCTTC. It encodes CASSPFSGAYNEQFF.

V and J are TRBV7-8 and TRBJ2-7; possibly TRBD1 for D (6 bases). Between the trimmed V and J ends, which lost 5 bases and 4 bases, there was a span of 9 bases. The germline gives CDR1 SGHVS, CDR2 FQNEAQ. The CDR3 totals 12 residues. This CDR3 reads CASSRDRYEQYF. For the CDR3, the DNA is TGTGCCAGCAGCCGAGACAGGTACGAGCAGTACTTC.

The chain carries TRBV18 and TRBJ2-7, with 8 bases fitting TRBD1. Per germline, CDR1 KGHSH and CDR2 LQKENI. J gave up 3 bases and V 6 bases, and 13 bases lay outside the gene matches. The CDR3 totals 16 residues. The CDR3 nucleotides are TGTGCCAGCTCGCCGCTTAACCAGGGGGCAAGCTACGAGCAGTACTTC. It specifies CASSPLNQGASYEQYF.

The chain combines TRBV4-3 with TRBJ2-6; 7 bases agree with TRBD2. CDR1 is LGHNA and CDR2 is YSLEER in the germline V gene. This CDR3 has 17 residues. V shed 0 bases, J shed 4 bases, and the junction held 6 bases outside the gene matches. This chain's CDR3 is CASSQEWRETGANVLTF. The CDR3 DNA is TGCGCCAGCAGCCAAGAGTGGCGGGAGACCGGGGCCAACGTCCTGACTTTC.